This T cell receptor (beta chain) was observed in a study of cytotoxic CD8 clonotypes in ibrutinib-treated CLL. Overall study context: The patients comprised more than ten relapsed/refractory and some 15 treatment-naive cases, roughly 18 IGHV unmutated. An average of roughly 270,000 productive templates and approximately 90,000 productive rearrangements was obtained per sample.

V was shortened by 0 bases and J by 5 bases, with 14 bases between the two germline ends. The CDR3 spans 15 residues. CDR1 is ENHRY and CDR2 is SYGVKD in the germline V gene. To note about this clone: Its target is unknown.

The sequencing depth, 1 in 200,000 to 1 in 1 million T cells, was the target. TCRdb's table, derived via immunoSEQ multiplex PCR, lists solely in-frame clones and lacks some. This sample has 65,000 to 85,000 clones; about nine tenths occur once, and the top ten carry around 3.3%. Overall study results and limits: Baseline values of clonality outstripped age-matched healthy donors and followed circulating CD8+ T-cell counts.

The TCR was taken from a human donor with chronic lymphocytic leukemia. The chain has TRBV10-3 and TRBJ2-7; perhaps D is TRBD1 or TRBD2 (5 bases each). The source was PBMCs, collected after 12 months of ibrutinib treatment. The CDR3 protein is CAISESILGVNEQYF. CDR3 DNA sequence: TGTGCCATCAGTGAGTCAATACTAGGGGTCAACGAGCAGTACTTC.